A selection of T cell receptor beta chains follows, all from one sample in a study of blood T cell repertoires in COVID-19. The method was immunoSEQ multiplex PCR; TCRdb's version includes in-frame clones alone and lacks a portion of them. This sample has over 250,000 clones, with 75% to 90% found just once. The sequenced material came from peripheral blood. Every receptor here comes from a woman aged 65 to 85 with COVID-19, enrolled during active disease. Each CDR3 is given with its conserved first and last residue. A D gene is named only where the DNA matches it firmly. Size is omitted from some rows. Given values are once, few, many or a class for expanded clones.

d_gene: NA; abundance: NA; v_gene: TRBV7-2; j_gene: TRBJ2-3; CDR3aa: CASSSGVSTDTQYF; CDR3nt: TGTGCCAGCAGTTCGGGGGTCAGCACAGATACGCAGTATTTT
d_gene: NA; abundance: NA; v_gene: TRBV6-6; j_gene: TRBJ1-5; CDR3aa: CASSYGGGVNQPQHF; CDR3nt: TGTGCCAGCAGTTACGGAGGGGGGGTCAATCAGCCCCAGCATTTT
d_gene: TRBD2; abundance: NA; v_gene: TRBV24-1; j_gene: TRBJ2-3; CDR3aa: CAISGGAVDTQYF; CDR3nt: TGTGCCATTAGCGGGGGGGCGGTAGATACGCAGTATTTT
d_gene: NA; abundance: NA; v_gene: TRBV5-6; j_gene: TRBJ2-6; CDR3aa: CASSLGHNSGANVLTF; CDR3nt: TGTGCCAGCAGCTTGGGACATAACTCTGGGGCCAACGTCCTGACTTTC
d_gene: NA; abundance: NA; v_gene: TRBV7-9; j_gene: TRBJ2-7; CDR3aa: CASSPDSVQYF; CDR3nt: TGTGCCAGCAGCCCAGACAGTGTGCAGTACTTC
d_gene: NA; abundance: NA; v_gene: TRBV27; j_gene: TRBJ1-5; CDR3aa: CASSLRPGWGNQPQHF; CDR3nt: TGTGCCAGCAGTTTAAGGCCGGGGTGGGGCAATCAGCCCCAGCATTTT
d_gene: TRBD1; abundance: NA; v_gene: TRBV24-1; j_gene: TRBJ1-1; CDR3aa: CATSDPQGGSTEAFF; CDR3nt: TGTGCCACCAGTGATCCACAGGGGGGGAGCACTGAAGCTTTCTTT
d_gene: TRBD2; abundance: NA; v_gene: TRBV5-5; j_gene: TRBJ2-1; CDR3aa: CASSQAGGSYNEQFF; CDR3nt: TGTGCCAGCAGCCAAGCGGGGGGGTCCTACAATGAGCAGTTCTTC
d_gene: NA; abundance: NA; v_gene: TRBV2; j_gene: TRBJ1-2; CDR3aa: CASSVPDGYTF; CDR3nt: TGTGCCAGCAGTGTCCCTGATGGCTACACCTTC
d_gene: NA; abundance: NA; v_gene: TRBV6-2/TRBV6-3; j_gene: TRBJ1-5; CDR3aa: CASSQYFNQPQHF; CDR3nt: TGTGCCAGCAGTCAGTATTTCAATCAGCCCCAGCATTTT
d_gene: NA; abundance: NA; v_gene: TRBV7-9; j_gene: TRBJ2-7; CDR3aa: CASSLSGEEQYF; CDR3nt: TGTGCCAGCAGTTTAAGCGGAGAGGAGCAGTACTTC
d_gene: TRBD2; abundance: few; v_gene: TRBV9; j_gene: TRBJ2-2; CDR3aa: CASSGRLPGLAPYTGELFF; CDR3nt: TGTGCCAGCAGCGGCAGATTACCGGGACTAGCGCCATACACCGGGGAGCTGTTTTTT
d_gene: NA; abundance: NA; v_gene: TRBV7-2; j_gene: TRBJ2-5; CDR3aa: CASRNGPQERAQYF; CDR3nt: TGTGCCAGCAGGAACGGACCACAGGAAAGGGCCCAGTACTTC
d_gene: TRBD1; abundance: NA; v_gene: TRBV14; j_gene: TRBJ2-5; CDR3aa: CASSRAGTDHRETQYF; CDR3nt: TGTGCCAGCAGCCGAGCAGGGACAGACCACCGAGAGACCCAGTACTTC
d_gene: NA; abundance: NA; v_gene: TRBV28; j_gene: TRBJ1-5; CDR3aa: CATQRRGGGNQPQHF; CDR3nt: TGTGCCACGCAGAGGAGGGGTGGGGGCAATCAGCCCCAGCATTTT
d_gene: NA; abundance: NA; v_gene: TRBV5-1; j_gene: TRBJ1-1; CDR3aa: CASSLGHLNTEAFF; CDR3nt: TGCGCCAGCAGCTTAGGACACTTGAACACTGAAGCTTTCTTT
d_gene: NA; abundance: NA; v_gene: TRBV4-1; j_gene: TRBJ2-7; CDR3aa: CASSQDERVGHEQYF; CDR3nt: TGCGCCAGCAGCCAAGATGAGAGGGTCGGGCACGAGCAGTACTTC
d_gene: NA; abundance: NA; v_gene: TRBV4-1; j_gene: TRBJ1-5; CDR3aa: CASSQSYLLSNQPQHF; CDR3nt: TGCGCCAGCAGCCAAAGCTACCTTCTCAGCAATCAGCCCCAGCATTTT
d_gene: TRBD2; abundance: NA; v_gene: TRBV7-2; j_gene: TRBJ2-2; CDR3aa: CASSLARLAGGTGELFF; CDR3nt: TGTGCCAGCAGCTTAGCGAGGCTAGCGGGGGGCACCGGGGAGCTGTTTTTT
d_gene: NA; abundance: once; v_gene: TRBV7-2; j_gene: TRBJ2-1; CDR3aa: CASSLAPSLNEQFF; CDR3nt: TGTGCCAGCAGCTTAGCGCCGAGCCTCAATGAGCAGTTCTTC
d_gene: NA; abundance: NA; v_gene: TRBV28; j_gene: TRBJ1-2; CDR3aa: CASSPTPGGYGYTF; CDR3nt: TGTGCCAGCAGCCCAACCCCGGGGGGTTATGGCTACACCTTC
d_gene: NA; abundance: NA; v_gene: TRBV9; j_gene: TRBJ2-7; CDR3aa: CASSPTSGAHEQYF; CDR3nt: TGTGCCAGCAGCCCTACCTCTGGGGCCCACGAGCAGTACTTC
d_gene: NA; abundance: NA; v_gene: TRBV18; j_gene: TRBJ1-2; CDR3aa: CASSPESNYGYTF; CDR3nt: TGTGCCAGCTCACCGGAGAGTAACTATGGCTACACCTTC
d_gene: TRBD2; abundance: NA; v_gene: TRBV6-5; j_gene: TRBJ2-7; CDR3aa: CASSLSGVPSYEQYF; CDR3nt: TGTGCCAGCAGTCTAAGCGGGGTACCGTCCTACGAGCAGTACTTC
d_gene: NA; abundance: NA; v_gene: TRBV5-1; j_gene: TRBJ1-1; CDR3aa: CASSWGGDGTEAFF; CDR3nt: TGCGCCAGCAGCTGGGGCGGCGACGGAACTGAAGCTTTCTTT
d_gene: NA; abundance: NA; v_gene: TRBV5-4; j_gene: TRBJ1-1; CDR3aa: CATSGGLDTEAFF; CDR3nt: TGTGCCACCTCTGGGGGCCTCGACACTGAAGCTTTCTTT
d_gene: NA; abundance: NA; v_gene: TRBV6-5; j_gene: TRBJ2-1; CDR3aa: CASSYSANEQFF; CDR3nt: TGTGCCAGCAGTTACTCGGCCAATGAGCAGTTCTTC
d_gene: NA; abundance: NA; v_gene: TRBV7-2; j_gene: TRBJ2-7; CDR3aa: CASSLLKQPTYEQYF; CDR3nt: TGTGCCAGCAGCCTCCTAAAACAGCCTACCTACGAGCAGTACTTC
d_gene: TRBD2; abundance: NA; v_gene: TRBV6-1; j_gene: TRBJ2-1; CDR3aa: CASSEFGTSGGEQFF; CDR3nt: TGTGCCAGCAGTGAATTCGGGACTAGCGGGGGTGAGCAGTTCTTC
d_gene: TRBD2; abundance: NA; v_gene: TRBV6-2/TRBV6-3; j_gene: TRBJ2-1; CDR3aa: CASSYSGLAGVYNEQFF; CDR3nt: TGTGCCAGCAGTTACTCTGGACTAGCGGGGGTCTACAATGAGCAGTTCTTC
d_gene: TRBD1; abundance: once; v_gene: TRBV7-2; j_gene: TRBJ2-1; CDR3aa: CASSLSWQGAGEQFF; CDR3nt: TGTGCCAGCAGCTTAAGCTGGCAGGGGGCAGGTGAGCAGTTCTTC
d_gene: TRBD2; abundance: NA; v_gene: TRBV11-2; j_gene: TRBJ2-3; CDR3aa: CASSFRAGGPDTQYF; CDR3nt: TGTGCCAGCAGCTTCCGAGCGGGGGGACCAGATACGCAGTATTTT
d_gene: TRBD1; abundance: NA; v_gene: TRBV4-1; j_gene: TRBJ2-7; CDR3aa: CASSHGTGTYEQYF; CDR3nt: TGCGCCAGCAGCCATGGGACAGGGACCTACGAGCAGTACTTC
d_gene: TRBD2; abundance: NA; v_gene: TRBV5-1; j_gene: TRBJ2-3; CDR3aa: CASSPGTNGDTQYF; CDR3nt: TGCGCCAGCAGCCCAGGGACTAACGGAGATACGCAGTATTTT
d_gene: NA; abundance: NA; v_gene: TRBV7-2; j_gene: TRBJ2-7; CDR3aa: CASSLVEVSSYEQYF; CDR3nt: TGTGCCAGCAGCTTAGTAGAAGTAAGCTCCTACGAGCAGTACTTC
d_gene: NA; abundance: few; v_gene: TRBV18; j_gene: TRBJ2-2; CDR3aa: CASSPESSPGTGELFF; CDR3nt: TGTGCCAGCTCCCCTGAGAGTAGTCCGGGAACCGGGGAGCTGTTTTTT
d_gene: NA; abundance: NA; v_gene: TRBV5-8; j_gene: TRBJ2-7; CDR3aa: CASSLVYTMDEQYF; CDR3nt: TGTGCCAGCAGCTTGGTTTACACTATGGACGAGCAGTACTTC
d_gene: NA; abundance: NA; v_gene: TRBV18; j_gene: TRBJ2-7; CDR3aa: CASSPAIDSGEQYF; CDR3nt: TGTGCCAGCTCACCGGCGATCGATTCGGGGGAGCAGTACTTC
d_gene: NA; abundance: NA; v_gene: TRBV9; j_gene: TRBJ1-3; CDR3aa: CASSDRVASGNTIYF; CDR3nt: TGTGCCAGCAGCGATCGGGTGGCCTCTGGAAACACCATATATTTT
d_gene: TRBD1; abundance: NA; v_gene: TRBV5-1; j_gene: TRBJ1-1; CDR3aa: CASSLGGQKNTEAFF; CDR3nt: TGCGCCAGCAGCTTGGGGGGACAGAAGAACACTGAAGCTTTCTTT
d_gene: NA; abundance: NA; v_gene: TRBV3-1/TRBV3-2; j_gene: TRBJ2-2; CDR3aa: CASSQGGSGGELFF; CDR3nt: TGTGCCAGCAGCCAAGGAGGGTCAGGCGGGGAGCTGTTTTTT
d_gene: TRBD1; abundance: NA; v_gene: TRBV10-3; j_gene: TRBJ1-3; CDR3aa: CTISLDRNTIYF; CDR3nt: TGTACCATCAGCTTGGACAGGAACACCATATATTTT
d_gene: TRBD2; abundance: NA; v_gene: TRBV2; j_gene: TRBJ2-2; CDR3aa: CASSERGGNTGELFF; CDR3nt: TGTGCCAGCAGTGAACGGGGGGGCAACACCGGGGAGCTGTTTTTT
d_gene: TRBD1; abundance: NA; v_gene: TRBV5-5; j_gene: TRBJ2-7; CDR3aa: CASRHEDRDSYEQYF; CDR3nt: TGTGCCAGCCGCCATGAGGACAGGGACTCCTACGAGCAGTACTTC
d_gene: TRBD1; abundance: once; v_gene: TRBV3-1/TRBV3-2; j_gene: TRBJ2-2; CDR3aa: CASSSWDSNTGELFF; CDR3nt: TGTGCCAGCAGCTCCTGGGACAGTAACACCGGGGAGCTGTTTTTT
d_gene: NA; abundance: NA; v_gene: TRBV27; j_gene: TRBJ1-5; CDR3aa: CASRYRDSNQPQHF; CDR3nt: TGTGCCAGCCGATACAGGGATAGCAATCAGCCCCAGCATTTT
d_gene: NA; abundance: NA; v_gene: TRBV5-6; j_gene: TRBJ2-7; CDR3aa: CASSLEGTRVINYEQYF; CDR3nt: TGTGCCAGCAGCTTGGAGGGCACTAGGGTAATCAACTACGAGCAGTACTTC
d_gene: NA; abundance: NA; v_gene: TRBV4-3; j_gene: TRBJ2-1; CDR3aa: CASSQDTAGEQFF; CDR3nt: TGCGCCAGCAGCCAAGATACTGCGGGGGAGCAGTTCTTC
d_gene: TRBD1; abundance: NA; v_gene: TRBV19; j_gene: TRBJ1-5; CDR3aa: CASSVDRGLDQPQHF; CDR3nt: TGTGCCAGTAGTGTCGACAGGGGGCTGGATCAGCCCCAGCATTTT
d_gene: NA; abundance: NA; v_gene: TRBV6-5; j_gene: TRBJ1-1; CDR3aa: CASSYSRFTEAFF; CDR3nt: TGTGCCAGCAGTTACTCTCGTTTCACTGAAGCTTTCTTT
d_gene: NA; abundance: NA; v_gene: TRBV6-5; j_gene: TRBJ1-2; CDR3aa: CASRAQERGYGYTF; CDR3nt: TGTGCCAGCAGAGCACAGGAGCGGGGCTATGGCTACACCTTC
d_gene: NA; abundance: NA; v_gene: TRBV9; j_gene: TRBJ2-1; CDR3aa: CASSVVGGISYNEQFF; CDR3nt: TGTGCCAGCAGCGTAGTTGGGGGGATCTCCTACAATGAGCAGTTCTTC
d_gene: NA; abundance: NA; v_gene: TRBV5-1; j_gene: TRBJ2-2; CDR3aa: CASSLGQIHTGELFF; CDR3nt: TGCGCCAGCAGCTTGGGACAGATTCACACCGGGGAGCTGTTTTTT
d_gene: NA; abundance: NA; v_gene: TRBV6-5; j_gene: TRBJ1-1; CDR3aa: CATQPPTGTNTEAFF; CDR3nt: TGTGCCACCCAACCGCCTACAGGGACGAACACTGAAGCTTTCTTT
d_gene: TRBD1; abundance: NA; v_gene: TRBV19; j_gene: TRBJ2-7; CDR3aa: CASRGTGKSYEQYF; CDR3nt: TGTGCCAGTAGGGGGACAGGGAAAAGCTACGAGCAGTACTTC